This T cell receptor (beta chain) was retrieved from a study of blood T cell repertoires in COVID-19. For the study at large: Nucleic acid was either cDNA or gDNA, and it came from T cells, B-cell-depleted T cells, or PBMCs.

As processed by the authors: Estimated nucleated cell counts came from reference gene primer amplification. TCRdb keeps only in-frame clones here, not all; method: immunoSEQ multiplex PCR. D and trimming were read from the DNA, whereas the V and J calls and clone size are those reported in that table. The sample contains about 160,000 clones, about 93% of which appear only once. Germline V gene sequence: CDR1 SNHLY, CDR2 FYNNEI. The length of the CDR3 is 11 residues. Trimming left V 5 bases short and J 14 bases short, with 10 bases between. The TCR sequence derives from a woman aged 50 to 60 with acute or convalescent COVID-19. Material: peripheral blood. This chain connects TRBV2 to TRBJ1-6; D ambiguous. The CDR3 nucleotides read TGTGCCAGCAGTTTGGGCCAGTCCCTCCACTTT. Translation gives CASSLGQSLHF.